Following are 6 T cell receptor beta chains from one sample sequenced in a study of blood T cell repertoires in COVID-19. Measured with immunoSEQ multiplex PCR; TCRdb has only the in-frame clones, and not every one. The data contain approximately 160,000 clones, 85% of them singletons. The material sequenced was peripheral blood. Every receptor here comes from a woman aged 55-69 years with COVID-19, enrolled during active disease.

The CDR3 DNA is TGTGCCAGCAGCTTGACGTCAGGGTATCAGCCCCAGCATTTT. This gives the protein CASSLTSGYQPQHF. The chain couples TRBV5-5 to TRBJ1-5, with TRBD1 as a possible D gene (5 bases). With 1 base removed from V and 5 bases from J, the gap between germline ends came to 10 bases. Per germline, CDR1 SGHKS and CDR2 YYEKEE (reference sequence). The length of the CDR3 is 14 residues. Combining the CDR3 with reference TRBV5-5 and TRBJ1-5 gives the whole variable domain DAGVTQSPTHLIKTRGQQVTLRCSPISGHKSVSWYQQVLGQGPQFIFQYYEKEERGRGNFPDRFSARQFPNYSSELNVNALLLGDSALYLCASSLTSGYQPQHFGDGTRLSIL.

The chain is built from TRBV6-6 and TRBJ1-4, with D hard to call. The germline V gene has CDR1 MNHNY and CDR2 SVGAGI (reference sequence). The length of the CDR3 is 11 residues. V was shortened by 6 bases and J by 8 bases, with 7 bases between the two germline ends. The CDR3 sequence is CASRSVEKLFF. The CDR3 nucleotides read TGTGCCAGCAGGTCGGTCGAAAAACTGTTTTTT.

This rearrangement joins TRBV7-6 to TRBJ2-3; 11 positions match TRBD2. Germline CDR1 reads SGHVS; CDR2 reads FNYEAQ. Trimming removed 1 base from V and 0 bases from J; junction bases left unmatched: 6. The CDR3 totals 18 residues. The CDR3 region is CASSLGASGGTSTDTQYF. The CDR3 region has the DNA TGTGCCAGCAGCTTAGGGGCTAGCGGGGGGACTAGCACAGATACGCAGTATTTT. Variable domain in full (rest from reference TRBV7-6 and TRBJ2-3): GAGVSQSPRYKVTKRGQDVALRCDPISGHVSLYWYRQALGQGPEFLTYFNYEAQQDKSGLPNDRFSAERPEGSISTLTIQRTEQRDSAMYRCASSLGASGGTSTDTQYFGPGTRLTVL.

The chain links TRBV27 to TRBJ1-6, with D possibly matching TRBD1 (6 bases). Trimming stripped 6 bases from V and 9 bases from J, with 18 bases between. Germline-derived CDR1 and CDR2 are MNHEY and SMNVEV (reference sequence). CDR3 size: 15 residues. Here the CDR3 reads CASRLEGGAGSPLHF. The CDR3 region has the DNA TGTGCCAGCAGGTTAGAGGGGGGGGCCGGTTCACCCCTCCACTTT.

The chain links TRBV6-6 to TRBJ1-2, with D tentatively TRBD1 (5 bases). V was cut by 2 bases and J by 2 bases, with 9 bases left in between. CDR1 is MNHNY and CDR2 is SVGAGI in the germline V gene (reference sequence). CDR3 size: 14 residues. CDR3 in amino acids: CASSYQGSNYGYTF. The DNA for the CDR3 is TGTGCCAGCAGTTACCAGGGTTCAAACTATGGCTACACCTTC.

The CDR3 spells CASSLFQGTNYGYTF. The CDR3 DNA reads TGTGCCAGCAGCTTATTCCAGGGAACTAACTATGGCTACACCTTC. The V call is TRBV7-8, the J call TRBJ1-2; D is perhaps TRBD1 (5 bases). Germline lookup yields CDR1 SGHVS and CDR2 FQNEAQ. The CDR3 sequence is 15 residues long. V lost 2 bases to trimming and J lost 0 bases, with 10 bases between them.